This T cell receptor (beta chain) emerged from a study of CD8 T cells in ankylosing spondylitis. Concerning this clonotype itself: Its antigen remains unknown.

The CDR3 has 16 amino acids. V trimming: 5 bases; J trimming: 3 bases; junction bases outside the gene matches: 7. Germline V gene sequence: CDR1 KGHDR, CDR2 SFDVKD. Findings of the study overall: Earlier studies detected some motif variants in reactive arthritis synovial fluid and blood. Researchers reportedly found disease-linked clones significantly enriched in matched ankylosing spondylitis synovial fluid. A CD8+ phenotype characterized the disease-linked clones, which were relatively rare in peripheral blood. Among TCR beta sequences, a motif of several highly homologous variants appeared characteristic of ankylosing spondylitis blood.

TCRdb analysed the 5' RACE reads with MiXCR anew, one entry per CDR3 protein. This table has 400,000 or so distinct CDR3 sequences, roughly 26% appearing once. The genes are TRBV24-1 and TRBJ2-2; 8 nucleotides align to TRBD1. The sequence was obtained from a male donor with ankylosing spondylitis. The sample taken for sequencing was blood, either unsorted or a sorted T cell fraction (not recorded which). CDR3 residues: CATSGGQGADTGELFF. Written as DNA, the CDR3 is TGTGCCACCAGTGGCGGACAGGGTGCGGACACCGGGGAGCTGTTTTTT.